What follows describes a single T cell receptor beta chain. The antigen it binds to is not known. No DNA is shown, since the ends of the CDR3 on it are uncertain; the CDR3 is the one TCRdb lists. PBMCs were isolated by Ficoll-Paque density gradient centrifugation. The CDR3 goes from the cysteine to the valine over 17 residues. This sample was taken from a study of T-cell memory formation after mild COVID-19 (dated by TCRdb to 2020 to 2023). Looking at the study overall: TCR sequence clusters from the two donors were largely donor specific. Longitudinal TCRalpha and TCRbeta repertoire sequencing tracked T-cell clones expanding and contracting after mild COVID-19 in a couple of donors. Two young, previously healthy adult volunteers, one female and one male, were included in the cohort. The full study reports these points: Contracting CD4+ clones were found mainly in CM and EM memory subsets, while CD8+ clones were enriched in EMRA. Balanced CD4/CD8 phenotypes were observed for clones contracting from day 15 to 85, whereas a bias towards CD4+ was observed for a second wave of clones expanding from day 15 to 37. Some responding clones were found in pre-infection memory, which suggests that pre-existing cross-reactive memory T cells took part in the SARS-CoV-2 response. The study included only two mild cases, and larger cohorts that include severe cases with pre-infection samples were judged to be necessary. Whether the second-wave clones peaking on day 37 were SARS-CoV-2 specific was not confirmed.

TCRdb records Illumina NovaSeq 6000 as the sequencer. Using 5'RACE with constant-segment primers, TCRalpha and TCRbeta cDNA libraries were constructed, with sample barcodes and unique molecular identifiers added in the process. Trizol reagent was used to extract RNA from every sample. The libraries were amplified in two PCR steps, and the second step added a second sample barcode and Illumina TruSeq adapters. Sequencing of the libraries was done on an Illumina NovaSeq, producing 2 x 150 bp paired-end reads. As for how the authors treated the data: With migec v1.2.7, reads were demultiplexed and then collapsed into UMI-guided consensus sequences. Using mixcr v2.1.11, UMI consensuses were aligned to TRA and TRB V and J templates and then assembled into clonotypes. A clonotype was counted as expanded or contracted only if both edgeR and NoisET called the change significant, with noise models trained on biological replicates. For edgeR calls, the cutoffs were a false discovery rate-adjusted p below 0.01 and a log2 fold-change threshold of 1. As an exploratory analysis of dynamics, PCA with hierarchical clustering was applied to max-normalized trajectories of the 1000 most abundant clonotypes. Each responding clone was given a CD4 or CD8 phenotype based on the CD4+ and CD8+ repertoires, which had been sequenced separately. In-frame beta chains were kept once TCRdb had trimmed the public reads at Q25 with fastp and called clones with MiXCR. Records with the same CDR3 protein are collapsed into one entry carrying the most frequent genes and DNA. The V and J calls here are based on TCRdb, not the publication. This sample comprises about 290,000 distinct CDR3 sequences, more than 15% of them detected only once. The top ten hold around a fifth of the sample.

The chain uses TRBV21-1 and TRBJ2-7; TRBD1, the table's D call, lacks a check against the DNA. TRBV21-1 is reported as a pseudogene. Sequenced sample: PBMCs or a T cell subset sorted from them (not recorded which). The TCR sequence derives from a man between 18 and 35 years old who had mild COVID-19 (a few samples of this study predate the infection). The sample titles of this study are shuffled in the database, so cell type and time point are left out; the donor was told from shared clones. Here the CDR3 is given as CASSPPVGRGSSYEQYV.